This T cell receptor beta chain was profiled in a study of cytomegalovirus exposure and HLA in healthy donors. Germline V gives CDR1 KGHSH, CDR2 LQKENI. The CDR3 spans 14 residues. With 3 bases removed from V and 0 bases from J, the gap between germline ends came to 9 bases. Regarding this clone: Its antigen is unknown.

Broader study findings: A later analysis showed TCR association rates differing by HLA locus, peaking at DRB1 and lowest at HLA-C.

The PCR ran on 60 Vbeta and 13 Jbeta primers. Repertoires were generated with immunoSEQ multiplex PCR, while TCRdb's copy carries only in-frame clones and drops some. The sample holds over 140,000 clones; about 80% are singletons and the top ten take about 1.4%. The sequenced material came from PBMCs. The TCR sequence derives from a man aged 25-40 years in good health and CMV-seropositive. The genes are TRBV18 and TRBJ2-7; D call uncertain. The CDR3 region is CASSPARSSYEQYF. The CDR3 nucleotides are TGTGCCAGCTCACCTGCCCGGAGCTCCTACGAGCAGTACTTC.